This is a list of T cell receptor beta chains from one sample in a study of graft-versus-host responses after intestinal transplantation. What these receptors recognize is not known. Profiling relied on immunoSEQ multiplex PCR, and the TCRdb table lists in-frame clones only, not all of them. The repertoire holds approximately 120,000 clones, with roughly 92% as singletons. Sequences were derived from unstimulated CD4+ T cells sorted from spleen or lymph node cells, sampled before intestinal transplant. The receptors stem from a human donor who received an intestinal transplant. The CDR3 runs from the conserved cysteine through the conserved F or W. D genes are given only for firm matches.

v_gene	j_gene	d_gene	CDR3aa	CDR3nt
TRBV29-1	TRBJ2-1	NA	CSVARTDPSYNEQFF	TGCAGCGTCGCCAGGACGGACCCCTCCTACAATGAGCAGTTCTTC
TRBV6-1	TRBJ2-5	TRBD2	CASSEPGLAETQYF	TGTGCCAGCAGTGAACCGGGACTAGCAGAGACCCAGTACTTC
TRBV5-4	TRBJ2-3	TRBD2	CASSPGTSGTDTQYF	TGTGCCAGCAGCCCGGGGACTAGCGGAACAGATACGCAGTATTTT
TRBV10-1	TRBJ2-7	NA	CASAGQTGEQYF	TGCGCCAGCGCGGGACAGACGGGCGAGCAGTACTTC
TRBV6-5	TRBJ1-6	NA	CASRQGRGNSPLHF	TGTGCCAGCAGACAGGGAAGGGGGAATTCACCCCTCCACTTT
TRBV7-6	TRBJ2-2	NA	CASSLIVANTGELFF	TGTGCCAGCAGCTTAATAGTCGCGAACACCGGGGAGCTGTTTTTT
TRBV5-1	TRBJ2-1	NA	CASSLSVEQFF	TGCGCCAGCAGCTTGTCAGTTGAGCAGTTCTTC
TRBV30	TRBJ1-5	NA	CAWHDSRVGQPQHF	TGTGCCTGGCACGACAGTCGTGTAGGTCAGCCCCAGCATTTT
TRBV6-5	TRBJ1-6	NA	CASSTDRNLFSPLHF	TGTGCCAGCAGTACAGACAGGAACCTCTTTTCACCCCTCCACTTT
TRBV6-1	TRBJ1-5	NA	CASTGNNQPQHF	TGTGCCAGCACGGGGAACAATCAGCCCCAGCATTTT